The clone carrying this T cell receptor beta chain showed up many times. This sample was included in a study of early T cells in non-severe SARS-CoV-2 infection. Study as a whole: RNA in bulk from unsorted whole blood was sequenced, and chains were unpaired.

Each CDR3 protein gets one entry after TCRdb re-called the 5' RACE reads with MiXCR. This table has about 90,000 distinct CDR3 sequences, approximately 12% appearing once. V was clipped by 3 bases and J by 6 bases; unmatched bases: 9. CDR1 is SNHLY, CDR2 FYNNEI, per germline. The CDR3 has 15 residues. Sequencing used whole blood, obtained at baseline. The chain combines TRBV2 with TRBJ2-7; 9 bases match TRBD1. This TCR was sampled from an adult who was a healthcare worker with PCR-confirmed SARS-CoV-2 infection or an uninfected control (not recorded which). CDR3 loop: CASSEQGQGRSEQYF. The CDR3 nucleotides read TGTGCCAGCAGTGAGCAGGGACAGGGACGGTCCGAGCAGTACTTC.